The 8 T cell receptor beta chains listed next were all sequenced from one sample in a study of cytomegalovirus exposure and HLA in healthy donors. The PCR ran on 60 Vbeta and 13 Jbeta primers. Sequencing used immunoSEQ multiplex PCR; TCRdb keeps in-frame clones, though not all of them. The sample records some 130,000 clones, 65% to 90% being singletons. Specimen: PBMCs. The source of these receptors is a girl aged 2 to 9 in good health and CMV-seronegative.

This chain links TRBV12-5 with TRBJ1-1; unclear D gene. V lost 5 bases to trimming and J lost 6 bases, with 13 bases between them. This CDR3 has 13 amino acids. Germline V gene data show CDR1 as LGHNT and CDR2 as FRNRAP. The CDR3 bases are TGTGCTAGTGGTCCGCCGGGAATCGCTGAAGCTTTCTTT. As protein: CASGPPGIAEAFF.

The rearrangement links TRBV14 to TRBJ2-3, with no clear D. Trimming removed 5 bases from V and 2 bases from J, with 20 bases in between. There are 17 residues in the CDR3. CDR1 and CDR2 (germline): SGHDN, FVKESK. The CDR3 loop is CASSGKAGVFNTDTQYF. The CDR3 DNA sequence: TGTGCCAGCAGCGGCAAGGCCGGAGTTTTTAACACAGATACGCAGTATTTT.

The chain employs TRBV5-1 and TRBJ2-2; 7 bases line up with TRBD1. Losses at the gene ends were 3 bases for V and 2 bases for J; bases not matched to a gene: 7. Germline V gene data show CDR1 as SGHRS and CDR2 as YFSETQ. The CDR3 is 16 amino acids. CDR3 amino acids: CASSYLRTGNTGELFF. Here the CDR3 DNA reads TGCGCCAGCAGCTACCTTAGGACAGGAAACACCGGGGAGCTGTTTTTT.

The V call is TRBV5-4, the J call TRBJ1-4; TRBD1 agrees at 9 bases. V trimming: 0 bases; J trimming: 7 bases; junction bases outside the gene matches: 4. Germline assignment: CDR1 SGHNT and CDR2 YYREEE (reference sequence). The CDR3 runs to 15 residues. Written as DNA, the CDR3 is TGTGCCAGCAGCTTGGAACAGGGGGCGGGTGAAAAACTGTTTTTT. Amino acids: CASSLEQGAGEKLFF. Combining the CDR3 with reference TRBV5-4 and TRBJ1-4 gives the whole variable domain ETGVTQSPTHLIKTRGQQVTLRCSSQSGHNTVSWYQQALGQGPQFIFQYYREEENGRGNFPPRFSGLQFPNYSSELNVNALELDDSALYLCASSLEQGAGEKLFFGSGTQLSVL.

CDR3 residues: CASSLGARSYGYTF. The CDR3 coding sequence is TGTGCCAGCAGCTTAGGGGCCAGGTCTTATGGCTACACCTTC. The rearrangement uses TRBV11-2 and TRBJ1-2; D not certain. Trimming stripped 1 base from V and 5 bases from J, with 11 bases between. Germline CDR1 SGHAT, CDR2 FQNNGV. The CDR3 is 14 amino acids.

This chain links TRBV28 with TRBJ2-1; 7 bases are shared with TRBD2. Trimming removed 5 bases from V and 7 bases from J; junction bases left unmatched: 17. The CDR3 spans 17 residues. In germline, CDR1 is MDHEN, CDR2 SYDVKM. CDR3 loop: CASSTRSPLGRRNEQFF. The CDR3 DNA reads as TGTGCCAGCAGTACCCGTTCCCCCCTCGGGAGGAGGAATGAGCAGTTCTTC.

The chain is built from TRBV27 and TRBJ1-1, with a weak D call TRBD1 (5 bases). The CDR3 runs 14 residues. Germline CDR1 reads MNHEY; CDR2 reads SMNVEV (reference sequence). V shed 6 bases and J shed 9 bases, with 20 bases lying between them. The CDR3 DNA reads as TGTGCCAGCAGCGCATGGGGGGGAGCATACCAAGCTTTCTTT. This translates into CASSAWGGAYQAFF.

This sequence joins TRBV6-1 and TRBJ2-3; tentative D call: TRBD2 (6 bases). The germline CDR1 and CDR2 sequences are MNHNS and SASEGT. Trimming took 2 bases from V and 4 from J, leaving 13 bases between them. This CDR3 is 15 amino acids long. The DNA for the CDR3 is TGTGCCAGCAGTGAATCGGGGGTCCAGGCAGATACGCAGTATTTT. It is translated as CASSESGVQADTQYF.